This entry describes one TCR beta chain. The sample is drawn from a study of cytomegalovirus exposure and HLA in healthy donors. V shed 3 bases, J shed 13 bases, and the junction held 7 bases outside the gene matches. CDR3 length: 14 amino acids. CDR1 and CDR2 (germline): SGHNT, YYREEE (reference sequence). The study ran its PCR with 60 Vbeta and 13 Jbeta primers. The assay was immunoSEQ multiplex PCR, and TCRdb's table has in-frame clones only and misses some. Among some 160,000 clones listed, over 70% were seen once. Sequenced material: PBMCs. This receptor was taken from a man aged 45 to 65 in good health and CMV-seropositive. This chain joins TRBV5-4 and TRBJ2-1; 13 bases are a match to TRBD2. CDR3 loop: CASSSSTSGRAQFF. The CDR3 DNA sequence: TGTGCCAGCAGCTCGAGTACTAGCGGGAGGGCCCAGTTCTTC.